The 12 T cell receptor beta chains listed next were all sequenced from one sample in a study of neurological immune-mediated disorders. TCRdb ran MiXCR on the 5' RACE reads and lists one entry per CDR3 protein. The sample lists tens of thousands of distinct CDR3 sequences, 13% to 15% occurring once. The sample taken for sequencing was PBMCs. The receptors derive from a woman aged 50 to 60 in good health.

There are many counts of this clonotype. J is TRBJ2-5 and V is TRBV7-9, with D hard to call. Between the trimmed V and J ends, which lost 5 bases and 2 bases, there was a span of 3 bases. This CDR3 has 11 residues. Germline V lookup: CDR1 SEHNR, CDR2 FQNEAQ (reference sequence). As DNA, the CDR3 is TGTGCCAGCAGCGAACAAGAGACCCAGTACTTC. Translation: CASSEQETQYF.

This rearrangement joins TRBV6-1 to TRBJ1-5; no clear D. Trimming cost V 5 bases and J 5 bases, with 10 bases left between them. Germline V CDR1 and CDR2: MNHNS, SASEGT. The CDR3 sequence is 13 residues long. The CDR3 DNA reads as TGTGCCAGCAGTTGGGAGGCGGATCAGCCCCAGCATTTT. Translating gives CASSWEADQPQHF.

This clonotype was found many times. The chain recombines TRBV7-2 with TRBJ2-3, with 7 bases identical to TRBD1. CDR1 and CDR2 from the germline V gene are SGHTA and FQGNSA. There are 15 residues in the CDR3. The trim removed 5 bases at V and 2 bases at J, leaving 7 bases unmatched. The CDR3 bases are TGTGCCAGCAGCCCGGACAGGTGGAACACAGATACGCAGTATTTT. It translates to CASSPDRWNTDTQYF.

Only a few counts were recorded for this clonotype. J is TRBJ2-6 and V is TRBV12-3 or TRBV12-4; D gene unclear. The CDR3 runs 13 residues. Trimming removed 4 bases from V and 0 bases from J, with 1 base in between. CDR3 loop: CASSSSGANVLTF. CDR3 DNA: TGTGCCAGCAGTTCCTCTGGGGCCAACGTCCTGACTTTC.

This clonotype was observed at least ten times. The J gene is TRBJ1-5, the V gene TRBV5-1, with a weak D call TRBD1 (5 bases). CDR3 length: 15 residues. Germline V gene lookup returns CDR1 SGHRS and CDR2 YFSETQ. Trimming pared 0 bases from V and 0 bases from J, leaving 7 bases between. CDR3 loop: CASSLGGDSNQPQHF. CDR3 nucleotides: TGCGCCAGCAGCTTGGGGGGGGATAGCAATCAGCCCCAGCATTTT.

This clonotype was observed many times. The genes are TRBV5-1 and TRBJ2-1; D is perhaps TRBD2 (7 bases). Per germline, CDR1 SGHRS and CDR2 YFSETQ. The CDR3 totals 16 residues. The ends were cut back, 1 base at V and 7 bases at J, with 18 bases in the middle. The DNA for the CDR3 is TGCGCCAGCAGCTTGATTTACCGGGGGGCTGGTAATGAGCAGTTCTTC. It encodes CASSLIYRGAGNEQFF.

This clonotype was counted ten times or more. The J gene is TRBJ1-6, the V gene TRBV6-5; 12 bases fit TRBD1. The CDR3 contains 16 residues. Germline-derived CDR1 and CDR2 are MNHEY and SVGAGI. With 2 bases clipped from V and 9 bases from J, the junction kept 5 bases outside the gene matches. Here the CDR3 DNA reads TGTGCCAGCAGTTACACCGGGACAGGGGGCTCTTCACCCCTCCACTTT. This codes for CASSYTGTGGSSPLHF.

This clonotype showed up many times. The CDR3 DNA is TGTGCCAGCAGCTTTGCAGGGGGCGCGATCTCATCCTACGAGCAGTACTTC. It translates to CASSFAGGAISSYEQYF. The genes are TRBV5-5 and TRBJ2-7, with TRBD1 matching over 8 bases. The CDR3 is 17 amino acids. The V gene end was trimmed by 2 bases and the J gene end by 1 base; junction bases not matched to a gene: 11. Germline V CDR1 and CDR2: SGHKS, YYEKEE (reference sequence).

The gene calls are TRBV10-3 and TRBJ2-5; possibly TRBD1 or TRBD2 for D (5 bases each). Per the germline V gene, CDR1 is ENHRY and CDR2 is SYGVKD. Trimming took 0 bases from V and 5 from J, leaving 10 bases between them. There are 14 residues in the CDR3. CDR3 amino acids: CAISESVGTETQYF. The CDR3, as DNA: TGTGCCATCAGTGAGTCAGTGGGGACGGAGACCCAGTACTTC.

This clonotype was recorded at least ten times. This sequence joins TRBV12-3 or TRBV12-4 and TRBJ1-2; 7 bases match TRBD1. V dropped 6 bases and J dropped 6; count of bases not matched to a gene: 7. The CDR3 has 13 amino acids. CDR3 DNA sequence: TGTGCCAGCAGCTCGGGACAGCGGAATGGCTACACCTTC. Amino acid sequence: CASSSGQRNGYTF.

This clonotype occurred many times. This sequence joins TRBV6-2 or TRBV6-3 and TRBJ1-5; TRBD1 agrees at 7 bases. The length of the CDR3 is 15 residues. V shed 5 bases, J shed 9 bases, and the junction held 13 bases outside the gene matches. CDR1 and CDR2 (germline): MNHEY, SVGEGT. The CDR3 coding sequence is TGTGCCAGCAGTACGGGACAGCGTCTTTTTGTGCCCCAGCATTTT. Translation: CASSTGQRLFVPQHF.

At least ten counts were recorded for this clonotype. V and J are TRBV28 and TRBJ1-3; D might be TRBD1 (6 bases). Trimming cost V 5 bases and J 0 bases, with 14 bases left between them. In germline, CDR1 is MDHEN, CDR2 SYDVKM. CDR3 size: 16 residues. The CDR3 spells CASSPQGLGSGNTIYF. In DNA form, the CDR3 reads TGTGCCAGCAGTCCACAGGGTTTGGGCTCTGGAAACACCATATATTTT.